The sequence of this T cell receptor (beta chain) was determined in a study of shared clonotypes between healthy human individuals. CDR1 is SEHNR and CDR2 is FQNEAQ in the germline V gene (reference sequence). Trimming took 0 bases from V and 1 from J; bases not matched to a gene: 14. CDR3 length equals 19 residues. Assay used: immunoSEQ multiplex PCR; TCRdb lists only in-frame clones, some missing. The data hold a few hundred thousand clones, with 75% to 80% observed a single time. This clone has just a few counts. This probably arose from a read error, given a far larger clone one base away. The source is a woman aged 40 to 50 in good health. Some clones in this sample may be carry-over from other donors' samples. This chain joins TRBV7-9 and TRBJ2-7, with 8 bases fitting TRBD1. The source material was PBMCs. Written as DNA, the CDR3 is TGTGCCAGCAGCTTAGCGGGGAGAACAGGGGGACTGGGGTCCTACGAGCAGTACTTC. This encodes CASSLAGRTGGLGSYEQYF. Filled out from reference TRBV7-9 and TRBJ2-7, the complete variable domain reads DTGVSQNPRHKITKRGQNVTFRCDPISEHNRLYWYRQTLGQGPEFLTYFQNEAQLEKSRLLSDRFSAERPKGSFSTLEIQRTEQGDSAMYLCASSLAGRTGGLGSYEQYFGPGTRLTVT.